Below, one TCR beta chain is given with its context. Its antigen is still unknown. Germline V gene lookup returns CDR1 SGHRS and CDR2 YFSETQ. This CDR3 spans 16 amino acids. With V trimmed by 0 bases and J by 0 bases, 3 bases remained unmatched. Generated by immunoSEQ multiplex PCR, the TCRdb table keeps only in-frame clones and is missing some. Of hundreds of thousands of clones listed, 80% to 90% are singletons. The data derive from a study of cytomegalovirus exposure and HLA in healthy donors. Study as a whole: The 500 to 850 first-cohort repertoires and the 100 to 150 validation repertoires shared the same platform, a later analysis reported.

Study-wide results and caveats: The finding came from a later analysis; first-cohort TCR clusters tended to co-occur in the 130 or so validation repertoires. Researchers reported that three CMV-associated chains were confirmed in vitro as CMV antigen-specific.

The donors were members of the roughly 120-subject validation cohort (separate from the roughly 680-subject first cohort). Sample: PBMCs. This sequence was found in a woman aged 18-35 years in good health and CMV-seropositive. The V gene is TRBV5-1, the J gene TRBJ2-1, with TRBD2 identical over 7 bases. CDR3 residues: CASSLVSSGSYNEQFF. CDR3 bases: TGCGCCAGCAGCTTGGTTTCTAGCGGCTCCTACAATGAGCAGTTCTTC.